This passage covers 25 T cell receptor beta chains from one sample sequenced in a study of T cells in Graves' hyperthyroidism and ophthalmopathy. TCR beta CDR3 regions were amplified from RNA. Primed by the HTBI set, a first-round RT-PCR was run on the TCR CDR3. A single record per CDR3 protein comes from TCRdb applying MiXCR to the multiplex PCR reads. This table holds some 550,000 distinct CDR3 sequences, less than 25% found once. The specimen sequenced was blood. These receptors all come from a man aged 18 to 35 with Graves' hyperthyroidism.

This clonotype was detected ten times or more. J is TRBJ2-7 and V is TRBV13; weak D call: TRBD2 (6 bases). This CDR3 is built from 13 residues. CDR1 and CDR2 from the germline V gene are PRHDT and FYEKMQ (reference sequence). The V end was cut by 4 bases, the J end by 6 bases, with 13 bases between. The CDR3 coding sequence is TGTGCCAGCAGCTGGACGCAGGGAGGCGAGCAGTACTTC. It encodes CASSWTQGGEQYF.

This clonotype has ten or more counts. Here the CDR3 DNA reads TGTGCCACCAGGGGTACAGGGGCCACTGAAGCTTTCTTT. Translating it yields CATRGTGATEAFF. The genes are TRBV24-1 and TRBJ1-1; 7 bases line up with TRBD1. CDR3 length equals 13 residues. From germline, CDR1 is KGHDR and CDR2 SFDVKD. The ends lost 7 bases at V and 4 bases at J; junction bases unmatched: 5.

This clonotype was counted ten times or more. The chain uses TRBV6-1 and TRBJ1-1; TRBD1 matches 7 bases. The CDR3 length is 13 residues. J lost 4 bases, V lost 3 bases, and 2 bases had no gene match. The germline CDR1 and CDR2 sequences are MNHNS and SASEGT. The CDR3 here is CASSDTGATEAFF. The CDR3 DNA sequence: TGTGCCAGCAGTGATACAGGGGCCACTGAAGCTTTCTTT.

The rearrangement links TRBV6-1 to TRBJ1-5, with D unclear. The germline gives CDR1 MNHNS, CDR2 SASEGT. Trimming pared 1 base from V and 0 bases from J, leaving 7 bases between. The CDR3 sequence is 15 residues long. The CDR3 protein is CASSEVIGSNQPQHF. CDR3 sequence (DNA): TGTGCCAGCAGTGAAGTAATCGGTAGCAATCAGCCCCAGCATTTT.

This clonotype was found a few times. A much larger clone differs from this one at a single base, so this may be a read error. V gene TRBV10-3 combines with J gene TRBJ1-1, with a weak D call TRBD1 (5 bases). Germline V CDR1 and CDR2: ENHRY, SYGVKD. This CDR3 contains 15 residues. The CDR3 loop reads CAIGGACCMNTEACF. CDR3 nucleotides: TGTGCCATCGGAGGGGCCTGTTGCATGAACACTGAAGCTTGCTTT.

The chain employs TRBV28 and TRBJ2-7, with TRBD2 matching over 7 bases. The CDR3 runs to 15 residues. CDR1 and CDR2 (germline): MDHEN, SYDVKM. V was pared by 1 base and J by 0 bases, with 3 bases of the junction left unmatched. The CDR3: CASSLFGRNSYEQYF. The CDR3 DNA sequence: TGTGCCAGCAGTTTATTCGGGAGGAACTCCTACGAGCAGTACTTC.

In its sample, this clonotype was seen many times. This chain connects TRBV30 to TRBJ1-5; D possibly corresponds to TRBD1 (6 bases). This CDR3 has 13 residues. The germline CDR1 and CDR2 sequences are GTSNPN and SVGIG (reference sequence). V was shortened by 5 bases and J by 1 base, with 9 bases between the two germline ends. CDR3 DNA: TGTGCCTGGGGGCAGGGGAGCAATCAGCCCCAGCATTTT. It yields the protein CAWGQGSNQPQHF. Full variable domain (missing parts from reference TRBV30 and TRBJ1-5): SQTIHQWPATLVQPVGSPLSLECTVEGTSNPNLYWYRQAAGRGLQLLFYSVGIGQISSEVPQNLSASRPQDRQFILSSKKLLLSDSGFYLCAWGQGSNQPQHFGDGTRLSIL.

This clonotype was seen ten or more times. The rearrangement links TRBV30 to TRBJ2-7, with D perhaps TRBD2 (6 bases). Germline values: CDR1 GTSNPN, CDR2 SVGIG (reference sequence). The CDR3 has 12 residues. V was trimmed by 0 bases and J by 5 bases, leaving 8 bases between them. CDR3 loop: CAWSVGGNEQYF. CDR3 nucleotide sequence: TGTGCCTGGAGTGTAGGAGGGAACGAGCAGTACTTC. The full variable domain, rest sourced from reference TRBV30 and TRBJ2-7, is SQTIHQWPATLVQPVGSPLSLECTVEGTSNPNLYWYRQAAGRGLQLLFYSVGIGQISSEVPQNLSASRPQDRQFILSSKKLLLSDSGFYLCAWSVGGNEQYFGPGTRLTVT.

This clonotype was seen repeatedly, ten times or more. The chain couples TRBV24-1 to TRBJ2-5; D is ambiguous. Germline lookup yields CDR1 KGHDR and CDR2 SFDVKD. The CDR3 totals 11 residues. The germline V and J ends were trimmed by 6 bases and 3 bases, with 4 bases remaining between them. The CDR3 here is CATSKEETQYF. CDR3 bases: TGTGCCACCAGTAAGGAAGAGACCCAGTACTTC.

This clonotype came up many times. The chain couples TRBV4-1 to TRBJ1-1, with 9 bases lining up with TRBD1. The V segment lost 2 bases and the J segment 10 bases; nucleotides outside the gene matches: 11. This CDR3 contains 15 residues. Germline V gene data show CDR1 as MGHRA and CDR2 as YSYEKL. The CDR3 DNA sequence: TGCGCCAGCAGCCAATTTCCGGGACAGGGCCTTAGAGCTTTCTTT. It is translated as CASSQFPGQGLRAFF.

This clonotype came up many times. The genes are TRBV15 and TRBJ1-2; no clear D. The CDR3 totals 15 residues. The V gene lost 1 base and the J gene lost 6 bases, with 15 bases spanning the gap. Per the germline V gene, CDR1 is LNHNV and CDR2 is YYDKDF (reference sequence). CDR3: CATSRGEGRLDGYTF. The CDR3 DNA is TGTGCCACCAGCAGAGGGGAAGGAAGACTAGATGGCTACACCTTC.

This clonotype was seen many times. The J gene is TRBJ1-1, the V gene TRBV28; TRBD1 agrees at 8 bases. From germline, CDR1 is MDHEN and CDR2 SYDVKM. Trimming at V came to 7 bases and at J to 11 bases, leaving 15 bases not matched to a gene. This CDR3 has 14 amino acids. DNA for the CDR3: TGTGCCAGCAACACCCTGACAGGGGCCTCACATGCTTTCTTT. It translates to CASNTLTGASHAFF.

This clonotype was seen repeatedly, ten times or more. This chain links TRBV2 with TRBJ1-1; D is possibly TRBD1 (6 bases). The length of the CDR3 is 13 residues. CDR1 and CDR2 (germline): SNHLY, FYNNEI. V lost 7 bases and J lost 4, with 13 bases in between. CDR3 in DNA: TGTGCCAGCAACCGAGAAGGGGGCACTGAAGCTTTCTTT. Its translation is CASNREGGTEAFF.

This clonotype occurred a few times. The chain carries TRBV4-1 and TRBJ1-3, with 7 bases lining up with TRBD1. The CDR3 totals 16 residues. Trimming took 2 bases from V and 4 from J; bases not matched to a gene: 8. CDR1 is MGHRA, CDR2 YSYEKL, per germline. The CDR3 spells CASSQPGRGLGNTIYF. In nucleotides, the CDR3 is TGCGCCAGCAGCCAACCGGGGAGGGGGCTCGGAAACACCATATATTTT.

About this clonotype: Since a much larger clone is just one base distant, this may be a read error. The chain links TRBV27 to TRBJ1-5; D is undetermined. The germline CDR1 and CDR2 sequences are MNHEY and SMNVEV (reference sequence). V was pared by 8 bases and J by 10 bases, with 6 bases between. This CDR3 comprises 9 residues. The CDR3 DNA sequence: TGTGCCAGCGGTTGTCCCCAGCATTTT. Its protein product is CASGCPQHF.

This clonotype was counted many times. The CDR3 nucleotides are TGTGCCAGCAGTTACGTGACAGAGCAGTACTTC. Residues: CASSYVTEQYF. V and J are TRBV6-2 or TRBV6-3 and TRBJ2-7; D not certain. Trimming left V 2 bases short and J 7 bases short, with 6 bases between. The CDR3 extends over 11 amino acids. Germline V gives CDR1 MNHEY, CDR2 SVGEGT.

The V call is TRBV12-3 or TRBV12-4, the J call TRBJ1-1; D ambiguous. V lost 5 bases and J 5 bases, leaving 15 bases between the germline ends. The CDR3 runs to 14 residues. The CDR3: CASSHLEGRTEAFF. CDR3 DNA sequence: TGTGCCAGCAGTCACCTCGAGGGTCGAACTGAAGCTTTCTTT.

This rearrangement joins TRBV28 to TRBJ2-7, with 7 bases that match TRBD2. CDR3 length equals 14 residues. V trimming: 7 bases; J trimming: 6 bases; junction bases outside the gene matches: 12. From germline, CDR1 is MDHEN and CDR2 SYDVKM. CDR3 nucleotides: TGTGCCAGCAACCCGGGAGGAAGCCTAGGCGAGCAGTACTTC. This sequence encodes CASNPGGSLGEQYF.

This chain connects TRBV4-2 to TRBJ2-7; D is unresolved. The germline gives CDR1 LGHNA, CDR2 YNFKEQ. The CDR3 consists of 16 residues. V lost 1 base and J lost 0, with 13 bases in between. CDR3 residues: CASSQVDGRDSYEQYF. The DNA of the CDR3 is TGTGCCAGCAGCCAAGTTGACGGTCGTGACTCCTACGAGCAGTACTTC.

The sample holds many counts of this clonotype. V usage is TRBV6-5 and J usage is TRBJ1-2, with 9 bases identical to TRBD1. Germline lookup yields CDR1 MNHEY and CDR2 SVGAGI. There are 13 residues in the CDR3. V trimming: 4 bases; J trimming: 8 bases; junction bases outside the gene matches: 5. The CDR3 DNA reads as TGTGCCAGCAGTTCGACAGGGGGTTGGGGCTACACCTTC. The encoded protein is CASSSTGGWGYTF.

This clonotype was observed at least ten times. The rearrangement uses TRBV20-1 and TRBJ2-7; D unresolved. Germline CDR1 DFQATT, CDR2 SNEGSKA (reference sequence). V was shortened by 6 bases and J by 2 bases, with 14 bases between the two germline ends. The CDR3 loop spans 13 amino acids. The chain's CDR3 is CSAGPSSAYEQYF. The CDR3 DNA is TGCAGTGCAGGCCCCTCATCGGCCTACGAGCAGTACTTC.

This clonotype occurred many times. The CDR3: CASSLRTWNPYEQYF. CDR3 nucleotides: TGTGCCAGCAGTTTACGGACGTGGAACCCCTACGAGCAGTACTTC. The chain uses TRBV12-3 or TRBV12-4 and TRBJ2-7; D is ambiguous. Trimming pared 2 bases from V and 2 bases from J, leaving 13 bases between. The CDR3 covers 15 residues.

This clonotype has only a few counts. The chain recombines TRBV28 with TRBJ1-5; tentatively, D is TRBD1 (6 bases). With 8 bases removed from V and 0 bases from J, the gap between germline ends came to 23 bases. In germline, CDR1 is MDHEN, CDR2 SYDVKM. The CDR3 spans 18 residues. This chain's CDR3 is CASRLQGFAPYSNQPQHF. Here the CDR3 DNA reads TGTGCCAGCCGCCTACAGGGCTTTGCCCCTTATAGCAATCAGCCCCAGCATTTT.

This clonotype turned up a few times. The final CDR3 position lacks the conserved phenylalanine or tryptophan, pointing to a likely read error. The V and J genes are TRBV6-1 and TRBJ1-1; D is uncertain. Germline V gene lookup returns CDR1 MNHNS and CDR2 SASEGT. CDR3 length: 13 residues. The V end was cut by 6 bases, the J end by 4 bases, with 12 bases between. The CDR3 reads CASSEHKTTEAFL. The CDR3 DNA sequence: TGTGCCAGCAGCGAACATAAAACCACTGAAGCTTTCTTA.

The chain employs TRBV28 and TRBJ2-5; 7 bases match TRBD1. CDR3 length: 13 residues. Germline assignment: CDR1 MDHEN and CDR2 SYDVKM. After removal of 7 bases from V and 4 bases from J, the junction contained 6 bases not matched to a gene. The CDR3 region is CASMVSGGETQYF. CDR3 sequence (DNA): TGTGCCAGCATGGTCTCAGGGGGAGAGACCCAGTACTTC.